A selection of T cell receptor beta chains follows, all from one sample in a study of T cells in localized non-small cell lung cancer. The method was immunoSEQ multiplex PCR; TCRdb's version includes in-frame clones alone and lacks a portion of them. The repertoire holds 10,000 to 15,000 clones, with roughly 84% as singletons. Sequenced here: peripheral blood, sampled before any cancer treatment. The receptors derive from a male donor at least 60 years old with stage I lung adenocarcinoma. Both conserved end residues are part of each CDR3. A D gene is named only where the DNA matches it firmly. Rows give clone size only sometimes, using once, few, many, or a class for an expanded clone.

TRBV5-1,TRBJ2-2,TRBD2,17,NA,TGCGCCAGCAGGCCCGGACTAGCGGGGGGAAAGACCGGGGAGCTGTTTTTT,CASRPGLAGGKTGELFF
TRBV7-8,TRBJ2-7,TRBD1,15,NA,TGTGCCAGCAGCGGGGACAGGATAACTGCTGGCGAGCAGTACTTC,CASSGDRITAGEQYF
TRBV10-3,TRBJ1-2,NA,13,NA,TGTGCCATCAGTGAGGAGTTGGAGGATGGCTACACCTTC,CAISEELEDGYTF
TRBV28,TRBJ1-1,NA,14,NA,TGTGCCAGCAGTTTAACCCCGGACAGTGCAGAAGCTTTCTTT,CASSLTPDSAEAFF
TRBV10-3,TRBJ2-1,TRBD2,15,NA,TGTGCCATCAGCCGAACTGTCGGGGGGGAAGGTGAGCAGTTCTTC,CAISRTVGGEGEQFF
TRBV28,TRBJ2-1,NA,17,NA,TGTGCCAGCTCCCCCTCACCGGGGCTCGGTTCCTACAATGAGCAGTTCTTC,CASSPSPGLGSYNEQFF
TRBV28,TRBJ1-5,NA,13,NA,TGTGCCACCAACTGGGCAGGGGATCAGCCCCAGCATTTT,CATNWAGDQPQHF
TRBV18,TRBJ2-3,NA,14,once,TGTGCCAGCTCACCACCGGCAGGGGCAGATACGCAGTATTTT,CASSPPAGADTQYF
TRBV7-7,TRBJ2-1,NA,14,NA,TGTGCCAGCAGCCTCAGCCGCTCCTACAATGAGCAGTTCTTC,CASSLSRSYNEQFF
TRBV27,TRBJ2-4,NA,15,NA,TGTGCCAGCAGTTTGGACCGCCGAGCCAAAAACATTCAGTACTTC,CASSLDRRAKNIQYF
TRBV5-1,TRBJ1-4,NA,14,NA,TGCGCCAGCAGCTCGACATCAACTAATGAAAAACTGTTTTTT,CASSSTSTNEKLFF
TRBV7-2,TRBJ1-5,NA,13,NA,TGTGCCAGCAGCTTAGGCCCTAATCAGCCCCAGCATTTT,CASSLGPNQPQHF
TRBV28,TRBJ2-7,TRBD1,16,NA,TGTGCCAGCACCTACTGGGGTGACAGGGGTTCCTACGAGCAGTACTTC,CASTYWGDRGSYEQYF
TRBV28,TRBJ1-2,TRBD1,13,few,TGTGCCAGCAGTCGGACAGGTCCCTATGGCTACACCTTC,CASSRTGPYGYTF
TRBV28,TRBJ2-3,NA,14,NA,TGTGCCACCGCCTTCTTAGGAGGCACAGATACGCAGTATTTT,CATAFLGGTDTQYF
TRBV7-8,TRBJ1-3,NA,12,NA,TGTGCCAGCAGCTTATGGGGAAACACCATATATTTT,CASSLWGNTIYF